This T cell receptor beta chain was recorded in a study of shared clonotypes between healthy human individuals. Study-wide context: Researchers drew samples from two women and a few men aged 18 to 49.

The naive CD8 subset, CD45RO-negative cells positively selected for CCR7, excluded terminally differentiated effector memory CD45RA+ cells. To note about this clone: The antigen remains undetermined.

Clones were sequenced by immunoSEQ multiplex PCR, and TCRdb holds only the in-frame ones, with some missing. Among around 2.1 million clones listed, just over 90% were seen once. The CDR3 has 13 residues. Per germline, CDR1 MNHEY and CDR2 SVGAGI. Trimming left V 4 bases short and J 1 base short, with 7 bases between. Points from the study as a whole: Expectations were that clonotype sharing among donors would be affected by sequencing depth.

V gene TRBV6-5 combines with J gene TRBJ1-1; D ambiguous. Sequences were obtained from naive CD8+ T cells from PBMCs. The sequence was collected from a man aged 18 to 30 in good health. Some clones in this sample may be carry-over from other donors' samples. The CDR3 spells CASSFTRNTEAFF. CDR3 DNA sequence: TGTGCCAGCAGTTTTACTAGGAACACTGAAGCTTTCTTT.